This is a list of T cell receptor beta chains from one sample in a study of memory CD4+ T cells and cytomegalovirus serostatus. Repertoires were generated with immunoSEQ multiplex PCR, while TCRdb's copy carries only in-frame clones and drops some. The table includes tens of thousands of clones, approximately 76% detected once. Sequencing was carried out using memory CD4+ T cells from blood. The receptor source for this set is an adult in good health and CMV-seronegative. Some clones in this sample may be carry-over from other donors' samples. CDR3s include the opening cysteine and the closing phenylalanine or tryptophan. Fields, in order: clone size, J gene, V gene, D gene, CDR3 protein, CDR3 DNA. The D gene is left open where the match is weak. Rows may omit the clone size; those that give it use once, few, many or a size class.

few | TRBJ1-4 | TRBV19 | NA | CASSISGGGGEKLFF | TGTGCCAGTAGTATCTCTGGGGGAGGCGGTGAAAAACTGTTTTTT
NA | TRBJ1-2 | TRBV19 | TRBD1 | CASSRRRQGDYGYTF | TGTGCCAGTAGCCGACGTAGACAGGGGGACTATGGCTACACCTTC
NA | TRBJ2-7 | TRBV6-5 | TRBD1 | CASSYRLRGNYEQYF | TGTGCCAGCAGTTACAGGCTCAGGGGGAACTACGAGCAGTACTTC
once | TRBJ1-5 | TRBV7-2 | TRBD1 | CASSLTAGGVNQPQHF | TGTGCCAGCAGCTTGACGGCAGGGGGCGTCAATCAGCCCCAGCATTTT
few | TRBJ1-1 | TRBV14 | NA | CASSQSDTEAFF | TGTGCCAGCAGCCAATCGGATACTGAAGCTTTCTTT
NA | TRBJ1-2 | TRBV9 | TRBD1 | CASSATTGLSGYTF | TGTGCCAGCAGCGCGACGACAGGGTTGAGTGGCTACACCTTC
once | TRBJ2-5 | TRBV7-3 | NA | CASSLSEETQYF | TGTGCCAGCAGCTTATCCGAAGAGACCCAGTACTTC
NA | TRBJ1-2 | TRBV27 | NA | CASSLVPDRHYNYGYTF | TGTGCCAGCAGTTTAGTCCCGGACAGACACTACAACTATGGCTACACCTTC
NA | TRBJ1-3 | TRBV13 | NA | CASSLGFISGNTIYF | TGTGCCAGCAGCTTAGGATTTATCTCTGGAAACACCATATATTTT
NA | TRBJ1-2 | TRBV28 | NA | CASSSERPSNYGYTF | TGTGCCAGCAGTTCCGAGCGGCCCTCTAACTATGGCTACACCTTC
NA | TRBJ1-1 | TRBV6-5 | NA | CASSSGSMNTEAFF | TGTGCCAGCAGTTCAGGGTCTATGAACACTGAAGCTTTCTTT
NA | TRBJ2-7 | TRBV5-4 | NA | CASSLPGGGSYEQYF | TGTGCCAGCAGCTTGCCCGGGGGCGGCTCCTACGAGCAGTACTTC
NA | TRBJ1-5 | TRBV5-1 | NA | CASSLGVNEQPQHF | TGCGCCAGCAGCTTGGGGGTTAATGAGCAGCCCCAGCATTTT
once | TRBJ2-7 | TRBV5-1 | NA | CASSTDSSYEQYF | TGCGCCAGCAGCACAGATAGCTCCTACGAGCAGTACTTC
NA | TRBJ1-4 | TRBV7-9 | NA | CASRYSSGAGDEKLFF | TGTGCCAGCAGATACTCGTCCGGGGCAGGGGATGAAAAACTGTTTTTT
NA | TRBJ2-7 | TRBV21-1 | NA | CASSKGCTRLGSYEQYF | TGTGCCAGCAGCAAGGGGTGTACCCGCCTGGGCTCCTACGAGCAGTACTTC
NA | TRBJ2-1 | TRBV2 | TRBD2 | CASSVQTSGNEQFF | TGTGCCAGCAGTGTCCAGACTAGCGGGAATGAGCAGTTCTTC
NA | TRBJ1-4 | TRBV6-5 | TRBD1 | CASSAPGQGIEKLFF | TGTGCCAGCAGCGCCCCGGGACAGGGGATTGAAAAACTGTTTTTT
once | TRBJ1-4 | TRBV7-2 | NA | CASSGRGGADEKLFF | TGTGCCAGCAGCGGACGAGGGGGGGCGGACGAAAAACTGTTTTTT
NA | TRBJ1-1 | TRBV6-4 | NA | CASSLQENTEAFF | TGTGCCAGCAGCCTACAGGAGAACACTGAAGCTTTCTTT
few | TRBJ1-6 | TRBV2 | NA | CASSASLYLHF | TGTGCCAGCAGTGCCAGCCTTTACCTCCACTTT
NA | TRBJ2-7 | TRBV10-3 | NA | CAISEQGGGTYEQYF | TGTGCCATCAGTGAGCAGGGGGGAGGGACCTACGAGCAGTACTTC
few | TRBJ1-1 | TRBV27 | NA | CASSSGRTEAFF | TGTGCCAGCAGTTCGGGTAGGACTGAAGCTTTCTTT
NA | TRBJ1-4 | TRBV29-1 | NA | CSVDRRPATNEKLFF | TGCAGCGTTGATAGGCGTCCTGCAACTAATGAAAAACTGTTTTTT
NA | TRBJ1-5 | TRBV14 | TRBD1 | CASSIARGPSNQPQHF | TGTGCCAGCAGCATAGCCAGGGGGCCCAGCAATCAGCCCCAGCATTTT
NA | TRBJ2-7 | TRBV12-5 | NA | CASGLPPGGSFSYEQYF | TGTGCTAGTGGTTTGCCCCCCGGGGGATCTTTCTCCTACGAGCAGTACTTC